A selection of T cell receptor beta chains follows, all from one sample in a study of early stage breast cancer tumors. Repertoires were generated with immunoSEQ multiplex PCR, while TCRdb's copy carries only in-frame clones and drops some. The sample has some 75,000 clones; more than 60% are singletons. The specimen was blood. These TCRs come from a person aged 55 to 75 with breast cancer. Both conserved end residues are part of each CDR3. D genes are given only for firm matches. The size field is filled for only some rows; it gives once, few, many or a size class.

j_gene	v_gene	d_gene	abundance	CDR3aa	CDR3nt
TRBJ2-1	TRBV9	TRBD2	.	CASSVEAGEAYNEQFF	TGTGCCAGCAGCGTAGAAGCGGGGGAGGCCTACAATGAGCAGTTCTTC
TRBJ2-1	TRBV9	.	once	CASSASFSYNEQFF	TGTGCCAGCAGCGCCAGCTTCTCCTACAATGAGCAGTTCTTC
TRBJ1-5	TRBV28	.	.	CASSLSSGGNQPQHF	TGTGCCAGCAGTTTAAGTTCAGGGGGCAATCAGCCCCAGCATTTT
TRBJ2-2	TRBV28	.	.	CASRPGTPNTGELFF	TGTGCCAGCAGGCCCGGGACTCCGAACACCGGGGAGCTGTTTTTT
TRBJ1-3	TRBV6-5	TRBD1	few	CASSRTGGGNTIYF	TGTGCCAGCAGTCGGACAGGGGGTGGAAACACCATATATTTT
TRBJ2-1	TRBV29-1	TRBD1	.	CSVKYPGTGNEQFF	TGCAGCGTTAAATACCCCGGGACAGGGAATGAGCAGTTCTTC
TRBJ2-5	TRBV11-2	TRBD1	.	CASSFNRGSQETQYF	TGTGCCAGCAGCTTCAACAGGGGGAGCCAAGAGACCCAGTACTTC
TRBJ1-2	TRBV30	.	.	CAWSNRADNYGYTF	TGTGCCTGGAGTAACAGGGCCGATAACTATGGCTACACCTTC
TRBJ2-7	TRBV10-2	.	.	CASTAIGVYEQYF	TGCGCCAGCACCGCGATAGGGGTCTACGAGCAGTACTTC
TRBJ2-2	TRBV2	.	.	CASSASVNGELFF	TGTGCCAGCAGTGCCAGCGTCAACGGGGAGCTGTTTTTT
TRBJ2-2	TRBV5-1	.	.	CASQTGPNTGELFF	TGCGCCAGCCAGACAGGCCCGAACACCGGGGAGCTGTTTTTT
TRBJ2-3	TRBV27	TRBD2	.	CASRTSGRPNTQYF	TGTGCCTCCAGGACTAGCGGGAGACCCAATACGCAGTATTTT
TRBJ2-1	TRBV6-4	TRBD2	.	CASSGASGTDYNEQFF	TGTGCCAGCAGTGGGGCTAGCGGGACGGACTACAATGAGCAGTTCTTC
TRBJ2-2	TRBV4-2	.	.	CASSQGTGGRTGELFF	TGTGCCAGCAGCCAGGGGACTGGAGGGCGAACCGGGGAGCTGTTTTTT
TRBJ1-5	TRBV28	TRBD1	.	CASSSGGSGQPQHF	TGTGCCAGCTCCTCAGGGGGGTCAGGTCAGCCCCAGCATTTT
TRBJ2-1	TRBV18	TRBD2	once	CASSPLGLAGFKYSYNEQFF	TGTGCCAGCTCACCCCTAGGACTAGCGGGTTTTAAATACTCCTACAATGAGCAGTTCTTC
TRBJ2-7	TRBV10-1	.	.	CASSESLGGFHEQYF	TGCGCCAGCAGTGAGTCTCTGGGGGGTTTCCACGAGCAGTACTTC
TRBJ2-5	TRBV28	.	.	CASSPRRGGGETQYF	TGTGCCAGCAGTCCCCGCAGGGGGGGAGGAGAGACCCAGTACTTC
TRBJ2-3	TRBV6-6	TRBD2	.	CASRTSAGGPPTQYF	TGTGCCAGCAGAACATCAGCGGGGGGCCCCCCTACGCAGTATTTT
TRBJ2-1	TRBV10-3	TRBD2	.	CAITSGIEGEQFF	TGTGCCATCACTAGCGGGATAGAAGGTGAGCAGTTCTTC
TRBJ2-1	TRBV2	TRBD2	once	CANGRGAYNEQFF	TGTGCCAACGGGAGGGGGGCCTACAATGAGCAGTTCTTC
TRBJ2-5	TRBV5-4	.	.	CASSSAGGKETQYF	TGTGCCAGCAGCTCCGCAGGGGGGAAAGAGACCCAGTACTTC
TRBJ1-4	TRBV19	.	few	CASSIEAGEKLFF	TGTGCCAGTAGTATAGAAGCGGGTGAAAAACTGTTTTTT
TRBJ2-2	TRBV7-2	TRBD2	.	CASSFGTSGTGELFF	TGTGCCAGCAGCTTCGGGACTAGCGGCACCGGGGAGCTGTTTTTT
TRBJ1-5	TRBV28	.	.	CASSGDRPQHF	TGTGCCAGCAGTGGCGATAGGCCCCAGCATTTT
TRBJ2-1	TRBV27	.	.	CASSLLAQSYNEQFF	TGTGCCAGCAGTTTACTGGCCCAGAGCTACAATGAGCAGTTCTTC
TRBJ1-2	TRBV18	.	.	CASSPPGRVGGYTF	TGTGCCAGCTCACCACCGGGGAGGGTAGGTGGCTACACCTTC
TRBJ1-2	TRBV18	.	.	CASSGGMVGGYTF	TGTGCCAGCTCAGGGGGAATGGTCGGAGGCTACACCTTC
TRBJ2-5	TRBV7-2	.	.	CASSLVGQTQYF	TGTGCCAGCAGCTTAGTAGGGCAGACCCAGTACTTC
TRBJ1-1	TRBV19	.	.	CASSMEINTEAFF	TGTGCCAGTAGTATGGAGATAAACACTGAAGCTTTCTTT
TRBJ2-2	TRBV6-5	.	.	CASSYSLGLAYGELFF	TGTGCCAGCAGTTACTCCCTTGGACTCGCGTACGGGGAGCTGTTTTTT
TRBJ1-3	TRBV5-5	.	.	CASSPLSLSGNTIYF	TGTGCCAGCAGCCCGTTGAGCCTCTCTGGAAACACCATATATTTT
TRBJ2-1	TRBV5-3	.	.	CAAWQRNEQFF	TGTGCCGCCTGGCAGCGAAATGAGCAGTTCTTC
TRBJ1-4	TRBV28	.	.	CAAGNEKLFF	TGTGCCGCCGGTAATGAAAAACTGTTTTTT
TRBJ2-2	TRBV9	.	.	CASSPTGSNRATGELFF	TGTGCCAGCAGCCCCACAGGCAGTAACAGGGCCACCGGGGAGCTGTTTTTT
TRBJ2-2	TRBV18	TRBD2	.	CASSPGSRGGASGELFF	TGTGCCAGCTCACCAGGATCCCGCGGGGGGGCGAGCGGGGAGCTGTTTTTT
TRBJ2-7	TRBV30	.	.	CAWKGGGEQYF	TGTGCCTGGAAAGGGGGTGGCGAGCAGTACTTC
TRBJ2-3	TRBV7-2	.	.	CASSFVGSGTDTQYF	TGTGCCAGCAGCTTTGTGGGCAGCGGAACAGATACGCAGTATTTT
TRBJ1-1	TRBV5-1	.	.	CASSLYLREGEAFF	TGCGCCAGCAGCTTGTACCTGAGGGAGGGGGAAGCTTTCTTT
TRBJ2-3	TRBV5-1	.	.	CASSVTGSARTDTQYF	TGCGCCAGCAGCGTCACAGGTTCCGCTCGCACAGATACGCAGTATTTT
TRBJ2-5	TRBV28	.	.	CASSAGSRGPQYF	TGTGCCAGTAGTGCCGGGTCCCGAGGCCCCCAGTACTTC
TRBJ2-4	TRBV29-1	.	few	CSVHSGTAGGNIQYF	TGCAGCGTTCACTCCGGGACTGCGGGCGGAAACATTCAGTACTTC
TRBJ2-2	TRBV7-2	TRBD1	.	CASSLAGTGGGELFF	TGTGCCAGCAGCTTAGCCGGGACAGGGGGCGGGGAGCTGTTTTTT
TRBJ1-3	TRBV9	.	.	CASSARDISGNTIYF	TGTGCCAGCAGCGCCAGGGACATTTCTGGAAACACCATATATTTT
TRBJ2-3	TRBV7-9	TRBD1	.	CASSDPPGQRRDTQYF	TGTGCCAGCAGCGACCCACCGGGACAGAGAAGGGATACGCAGTATTTT